The 24 T cell receptor beta chains below come from one sample, sequenced in a study of shared clonotypes between healthy human individuals. TCRdb's copy holds only in-frame clones and misses some; the assay was immunoSEQ multiplex PCR. Here the sample spans around 2.5 million clones, under 95% being singletons. Sequencing was carried out using naive CD4+ T cells from PBMCs. This sample's subset: CD45RA+ positively selected. The receptors derive from a man aged 18 to 29 in good health. Some clones in this sample may be carry-over from other donors' samples.

CDR3 sequence reads: CASSPGQGTAEAFF. Written as DNA, the CDR3 is TGTGCCAGCAGCCCCGGACAGGGAACGGCTGAAGCTTTCTTT. The chain uses TRBV7-2 and TRBJ1-1; TRBD1 aligns across 8 bases. V dropped 5 bases and J dropped 6; count of bases not matched to a gene: 8. The CDR3 loop spans 14 amino acids. The germline gives CDR1 SGHTA, CDR2 FQGNSA.

The gene calls are TRBV7-2 and TRBJ2-2; D might be TRBD2 (6 bases). V lost 4 bases and J 3 bases, leaving 12 bases between the germline ends. CDR3 length equals 15 residues. Germline lookup yields CDR1 SGHTA and CDR2 FQGNSA. The CDR3 region is CASSSRGRHTGELFF. The DNA for the CDR3 is TGTGCCAGCAGCTCCCGGGGGAGGCACACCGGGGAGCTGTTTTTT.

This chain joins TRBV11-2 and TRBJ2-1; TRBD2 aligns across 7 bases. V trimming: 4 bases; J trimming: 3 bases; junction bases outside the gene matches: 12. The length of the CDR3 is 17 residues. Germline V CDR1 and CDR2: SGHAT, FQNNGV. The CDR3 is CASSSPAGLGNYNEQFF. CDR3 DNA sequence: TGTGCCAGCAGCTCCCCAGCGGGGTTGGGTAACTACAATGAGCAGTTCTTC.

About this clone: Distinct nucleotide sequences in the sample also encode this CDR3. This chain joins TRBV5-1 and TRBJ2-7, with 7 bases matching TRBD2. V shed 0 bases and J 0 bases; nucleotides not matched to a gene: 3. Germline values: CDR1 SGHRS, CDR2 YFSETQ. This CDR3 has 15 residues. DNA of the CDR3: TGCGCCAGCAGCTTGGGGGCGGGAGACTCCTACGAGCAGTACTTC. This translates into CASSLGAGDSYEQYF.

This clone was detected once. Within the sample, other DNA sequences also encode this same CDR3. This chain joins TRBV7-7 and TRBJ2-6; D is undetermined. V was shortened by 5 bases and J by 0 bases, with 5 bases between the two germline ends. This CDR3 has 14 residues. In germline, CDR1 is SSHAT, CDR2 FNYEAQ (reference sequence). CDR3 protein: CASSPSSGANVLTF. The CDR3 DNA reads as TGTGCCAGCAGCCCCTCCTCTGGGGCCAACGTCCTGACTTTC.

The CDR3 nucleotides read TGTGTTGTGCGGGACAGGGGTACCTACGAGCAGTACTTC. Encoded protein: CVVRDRGTYEQYF. The chain uses TRBV28 and TRBJ2-5, with 10 bases lining up with TRBD1. TRBJ2-7 explains the end of the DNA better; the J call may be wrong. CDR3 length: 13 residues. From germline, CDR1 is MDHEN and CDR2 SYDVKM.

The chain is built from TRBV27 and TRBJ1-1; the D gene is possibly TRBD1 (5 bases). The ends were cut back, 3 bases at V and 9 bases at J, with 20 bases in the middle. Germline assignment: CDR1 MNHEY and CDR2 SMNVEV (reference sequence). CDR3 length: 15 amino acids. Here the CDR3 DNA reads TGTGCCAGCAGTTTTACGGGGGGACCCCGAGCGCAAGCTTTCTTT. Protein product: CASSFTGGPRAQAFF.

This clone was counted only a few times. The chain links TRBV6-5 to TRBJ1-1; 8 bases line up with TRBD1. Germline V gene data show CDR1 as MNHEY and CDR2 as SVGAGI. J gave up 3 bases and V 6 bases, and 6 bases lay outside the gene matches. The CDR3 covers 14 residues. CDR3 residues: CASSIQGGDTEAFF. The CDR3 nucleotides read TGTGCCAGCAGCATACAGGGGGGGGACACTGAAGCTTTCTTT.

The genes are TRBV5-4 and TRBJ2-5, with D uncertain. This CDR3 contains 14 residues. Deletions cut 3 bases from V and 4 bases from J, with 13 bases between. CDR1 SGHNT and CDR2 YYREEE come from the germline V gene (reference sequence). The CDR3 reads CASSSPGQIETQYF. The CDR3 coding sequence is TGTGCCAGCAGCTCACCCGGGCAGATAGAGACCCAGTACTTC.

V and J are TRBV30 and TRBJ1-2; D is perhaps TRBD1 (6 bases). The germline gives CDR1 GTSNPN, CDR2 SVGIG (reference sequence). The CDR3 length is 15 residues. V dropped 8 bases and J dropped 4 bases, with 23 bases sitting between them. The CDR3 DNA sequence: TGTGCCGGTTCGGGGGGGGCAGTGGAAATCTATGGCTACACCTTC. The encoded protein is CAGSGGAVEIYGYTF.

This chain uses TRBV9 with TRBJ2-7, with TRBD1 identical over 10 bases. From germline, CDR1 is SGDLS and CDR2 YYNGEE. The V and J ends lost 4 bases and 5 bases, in that order; junction bases with no gene match: 9. The CDR3 is 15 amino acids. CDR3 in DNA: TGTGCCAGCAGCCTCCATCGGGACAGGGGAGACGAGCAGTACTTC. Amino acids: CASSLHRDRGDEQYF.

V and J are TRBV28 and TRBJ2-1; tentative D call: TRBD1 (5 bases). This CDR3 comprises 17 residues. CDR1 and CDR2 (germline): MDHEN, SYDVKM. Trimming shortened V by 0 bases and J by 1 base, and 13 bases separated the two germline ends. CDR3 nucleotides: TGTGCCAGCAGTTTATGGCAGGGAAGATTGTCCTACAATGAGCAGTTCTTC. It encodes CASSLWQGRLSYNEQFF.

The genes are TRBV21-1 and TRBJ1-2; the D call in the table, TRBD1, was not verified against the DNA. TRBV21-1 is a documented pseudogene. This CDR3 has 15 amino acids. CDR3 DNA sequence: TGTGCCCCCCCCCATCTCCCAAAGGACAGTTTAAACTACACCTTC. This gives the protein CAPPHLPKDSLNYTF.

The rearrangement joins TRBV11-2 to TRBJ2-1; no clear D gene. Between the trimmed V and J ends, which lost 0 bases and 6 bases, there was a span of 12 bases. From germline, CDR1 is SGHAT and CDR2 FQNNGV. The CDR3 runs to 15 residues. CDR3 DNA sequence: TGTGCCAGCAGCTTAGATCTCACCGTGGGCAATGAGCAGTTCTTC. Translated: CASSLDLTVGNEQFF.

V and J are TRBV21-1 and TRBJ2-7; the table calls TRBD2, which could not be checked here. TRBV21-1 is assigned pseudogene status. CDR3 size: 14 residues. CDR3 residues: CASIELGEGHEQYF. CDR3 coding DNA: TGTGCCAGCATCGAACTGGGTGAGGGCCACGAGCAGTACTTC.

The V gene is TRBV19, the J gene TRBJ2-3; D uncertain. V was cut by 3 bases and J by 5 bases, with 12 bases left in between. The CDR3 has 14 residues. Germline CDR1 LNHDA, CDR2 SQIVND (reference sequence). The CDR3 spells CASSIQPARDTQYF. CDR3 sequence (DNA): TGTGCCAGTAGTATTCAACCTGCGCGAGATACGCAGTATTTT. Filled out from reference TRBV19 and TRBJ2-3, the complete variable domain reads DGGITQSPKYLFRKEGQNVTLSCEQNLNHDAMYWYRQDPGQGLRLIYYSQIVNDFQKGDIAEGYSVSREKKESFPLTVTSAQKNPTAFYLCASSIQPARDTQYFGPGTRLTVL.

The chain is built from TRBV2 and TRBJ1-4; possible D gene TRBD1, 6 bases. From germline, CDR1 is SNHLY and CDR2 FYNNEI. The V gene lost 4 bases and the J gene lost 8 bases, with 8 bases spanning the gap. This CDR3 spans 12 amino acids. In DNA form, the CDR3 reads TGTGCCAGCAGTGCGGACAGCGAAAAACTGTTTTTT. Its protein is CASSADSEKLFF.

This sequence joins TRBV5-4 and TRBJ2-3, with D possibly matching TRBD2 (6 bases). The CDR3 sequence is 14 residues long. The germline V and J ends were trimmed by 3 bases and 4 bases, with 12 bases remaining between them. Germline-derived CDR1 and CDR2 are SGHNT and YYREEE (reference sequence). CDR3 coding DNA: TGTGCCAGCAGCTCCACGGGAGTTGCAGATACGCAGTATTTT. Amino acid sequence: CASSSTGVADTQYF.

The J gene is TRBJ1-1, the V gene TRBV7-2; D ambiguous. From germline, CDR1 is SGHTA and CDR2 FQGNSA. Trimming took off 7 bases at V and 5 bases at J, with 11 bases between the two ends. This CDR3 is built from 12 residues. The CDR3 protein is CASNAGSTEAFF. The CDR3 coding sequence is TGTGCCAGCAACGCTGGGAGTACTGAAGCTTTCTTT.

This clone was picked up one time. This chain links TRBV2 with TRBJ2-5; D not resolved. The CDR3 totals 13 residues. V dropped 6 bases and J dropped 2 bases, with 10 bases sitting between them. The germline V gene encodes CDR1 SNHLY and CDR2 FYNNEI. CDR3 DNA: TGTGCCAGCAGGGACGATAAACAAGAGACCCAGTACTTC. Its translation is CASRDDKQETQYF.

The sample holds one count of this clone. V is TRBV9 and J is TRBJ2-2; TRBD2 matches 7 bases. The CDR3 has 16 amino acids. Trimming took 3 bases from V and 5 from J; bases not matched to a gene: 10. Germline V lookup: CDR1 SGDLS, CDR2 YYNGEE. CDR3 sequence reads: CASSAGGGAETGELFF. CDR3 nucleotides: TGTGCCAGCAGCGCCGGGGGAGGGGCGGAGACCGGGGAGCTGTTTTTT.

J is TRBJ1-5 and V is TRBV7-2; D call uncertain. The CDR3 length is 14 residues. Germline V gene data show CDR1 as SGHTA and CDR2 as FQGNSA. V lost 1 base and J 4 bases, leaving 8 bases between the germline ends. The CDR3 nucleotides read TGTGCCAGCAGCTTAGGGCACCAAAATCAGCCCCAGCATTTT. Translating gives CASSLGHQNQPQHF.

The rearrangement links TRBV23-1 to TRBJ2-1, with D perhaps TRBD2 (6 bases). TRBV23-1 is an open reading frame whose function is uncertain. This CDR3 contains 16 residues. V was clipped by 3 bases and J by 0 bases, with 12 bases between them. CDR3 residues: CASSHRDLCSYNEQFF. CDR3 bases: TGCGCCAGCAGTCATAGGGACTTATGCTCCTACAATGAGCAGTTCTTC.

The chain uses TRBV4-2 and TRBJ2-5, with 10 bases fitting TRBD2. Germline values: CDR1 LGHNA, CDR2 YNFKEQ. V lost 0 bases and J lost 4; bases outside the gene matches: 8. This CDR3 is built from 17 residues. The CDR3, as DNA: TGTGCCAGCAGCCAAGATGGCGCTAGCGGGAGTATAGAGACCCAGTACTTC. Its protein product is CASSQDGASGSIETQYF.